The 30 T cell receptor beta chains below all came from one sample that was sequenced in a study of early stage breast cancer tumors. Clones were read by immunoSEQ multiplex PCR, and TCRdb kept only the in-frame ones, dropping some. This sample has some 14,000 clones, with around three quarters found just once. The sample comprised normal breast tissue next to the tumor. Every receptor here comes from a person aged 45 to 60 with breast cancer.

V gene TRBV7-2 combines with J gene TRBJ2-7; weak D call: TRBD1 (5 bases). Deletions cut 0 bases from V and 2 bases from J, with 11 bases between. The CDR3 runs 15 residues. The germline gives CDR1 SGHTA, CDR2 FQGNSA. CDR3: CASSLAGDGTYEQYF. CDR3 bases: TGTGCCAGCAGCTTAGCAGGGGATGGTACCTACGAGCAGTACTTC.

The V and J genes are TRBV10-3 and TRBJ1-1; 9 bases line up with TRBD1. V trimming: 4 bases; J trimming: 5 bases; junction bases outside the gene matches: 5. CDR1 is ENHRY and CDR2 is SYGVKD in the germline V gene. There are 14 residues in the CDR3. The DNA of the CDR3 is TGTGCCATCAGTGGGGGACAGGGTAGGACTGAAGCTTTCTTT. Amino acid sequence: CAISGGQGRTEAFF.

The chain joins TRBV18 to TRBJ2-3; 8 bases fit TRBD1. CDR1 and CDR2 (germline): KGHSH, LQKENI. This CDR3 has 15 amino acids. J gave up 2 bases and V 2 bases, and 3 bases lay outside the gene matches. Here the CDR3 reads CASSPTGGNTDTQYF. CDR3 nucleotides: TGTGCCAGCTCACCAACAGGGGGGAACACAGATACGCAGTATTTT.

This chain links TRBV11-2 with TRBJ2-2; unclear D gene. The germline V and J ends were trimmed by 6 bases and 0 bases, with 5 bases remaining between them. The CDR3 sequence is 13 residues long. Germline loops: CDR1 SGHAT, CDR2 FQNNGV. The CDR3: CASRQTNTGELFF. The CDR3 bases are TGTGCCAGCAGACAGACGAACACCGGGGAGCTGTTTTTT.

V is TRBV7-9 and J is TRBJ1-3, with 10 bases fitting TRBD1. Germline-derived CDR1 and CDR2 are SEHNR and FQNEAQ (reference sequence). The CDR3 length is 17 residues. The V and J ends lost 3 bases and 4 bases, in that order; junction bases with no gene match: 9. The CDR3 sequence: CASSLVWGQGSGNTIYF. CDR3 nucleotides: TGTGCCAGCAGCTTGGTCTGGGGACAGGGGTCCGGAAACACCATATATTTT.

The V gene is TRBV18, the J gene TRBJ1-1, with D unclear. Trimming removed 2 bases from V and 0 bases from J, with 10 bases in between. CDR3 length equals 15 residues. Germline V gene data show CDR1 as KGHSH and CDR2 as LQKENI. CDR3 residues: CASSPSNGMNTEAFF. As DNA, the CDR3 is TGTGCCAGCTCACCATCGAACGGAATGAACACTGAAGCTTTCTTT.

The table lists this clone with a few counts. The chain carries TRBV7-2 and TRBJ2-3, with 11 positions matching TRBD2. The CDR3 runs to 17 residues. V lost 5 bases and J lost 5; bases outside the gene matches: 12. Per germline, CDR1 SGHTA and CDR2 FQGNSA. CDR3 sequence (DNA): TGTGCCAGCAGCCCATGGTGGGGTAGCGGGGGGGAAGATACGCAGTATTTT. It encodes CASSPWWGSGGEDTQYF.

CDR3 protein: CASSQDPGRSYEQYF. CDR3 DNA: TGCGCCAGCAGCCAAGATCCGGGGCGCTCCTACGAGCAGTACTTC. The V call is TRBV4-3, the J call TRBJ2-7; the D call may be TRBD1 or TRBD2 (5 bases each). Looked up from germline, CDR1 is LGHNA and CDR2 is YSLEER. V was clipped by 0 bases and J by 0 bases, with 9 bases between them. The CDR3 covers 15 residues.

This clone appeared once. The chain combines TRBV7-2 with TRBJ2-3; D uncertain. The ends were cut back, 7 bases at V and 0 bases at J, with 8 bases in the middle. The germline gives CDR1 SGHTA, CDR2 FQGNSA. This CDR3 has 13 residues. CDR3 residues: CASTLTSTDTQYF. DNA of the CDR3: TGTGCCAGCACCTTGACTAGCACAGATACGCAGTATTTT.

The CDR3 here is CASTRTGRTDTQYF. In nucleotides, the CDR3 is TGTGCCAGCACCCGGACAGGGCGCACAGATACGCAGTATTTT. This chain connects TRBV6-1 to TRBJ2-3, with 8 positions matching TRBD1. With V trimmed by 7 bases and J by 1 base, 4 bases remained unmatched. The length of the CDR3 is 14 residues. The V gene's germline CDR1 is MNHNS and CDR2 SASEGT.

The chain joins TRBV6-1 to TRBJ2-7; TRBD2 matches 10 bases. The CDR3 totals 15 residues. With V trimmed by 5 bases and J by 0 bases, 4 bases remained unmatched. From germline, CDR1 is MNHNS and CDR2 SASEGT. This CDR3 is CASSLSGRGSYEQYF. In nucleotides, the CDR3 is TGTGCCAGCAGTTTAAGCGGGAGGGGCTCCTACGAGCAGTACTTC.

The genes are TRBV7-8 and TRBJ2-7; TRBD1 matches 9 bases. Germline CDR1 and CDR2: SGHVS and FQNEAQ. J lost 0 bases, V lost 1 base, and 7 bases had no gene match. The length of the CDR3 is 17 residues. The DNA of the CDR3 is TGTGCCAGCAGCTTAGGATTTGGGACAGGGATCTCCTACGAGCAGTACTTC. This encodes CASSLGFGTGISYEQYF.

J is TRBJ1-1 and V is TRBV29-1; 7 bases fit TRBD1. The CDR3 runs 13 residues. Per germline, CDR1 SQVTM and CDR2 ANQGSEA. With 1 base clipped from V and 5 bases from J, the junction kept 4 bases outside the gene matches. The CDR3 DNA follows: TGCAGCGTTGAAGGAGGGACAGTTACTGAAGCTTTCTTT. Amino acids: CSVEGGTVTEAFF. Full variable domain (remainder filled in from reference TRBV29-1 and TRBJ1-1): SAVISQKPSRDICQRGTSLTIQCQVDSQVTMMFWYRQQPGQSLTLIATANQGSEATYESGFVIDKFPISRPNLTFSTLTVSNMSPEDSSIYLCSVEGGTVTEAFFGQGTRLTVV.

This clone appeared a single time. V and J are TRBV7-9 and TRBJ1-3; D not resolved. This CDR3 contains 17 residues. Looked up from germline, CDR1 is SEHNR and CDR2 is FQNEAQ (reference sequence). Trimming left V 5 bases short and J 0 bases short, with 17 bases between. CDR3 residues: CASSPSAPSYSGNTIYF. The CDR3 DNA follows: TGTGCCAGCAGCCCTAGCGCCCCTTCCTACTCTGGAAACACCATATATTTT.

The CDR3 nucleotides are TGTGCCAGCAGCGTAGGAAGCGGGGGGGCCTACAATGAGCAGTTCTTC. Amino acids: CASSVGSGGAYNEQFF. This rearrangement joins TRBV9 to TRBJ2-1, with 10 bases aligning to TRBD2. This CDR3 is built from 16 residues. From germline, CDR1 is SGDLS and CDR2 YYNGEE. V was pared by 0 bases and J by 2 bases, with 2 bases of the junction left unmatched.

The chain employs TRBV19 and TRBJ2-7; 9 bases align to TRBD2. This CDR3 spans 16 amino acids. V lost 4 bases and J lost 4; bases outside the gene matches: 11. Germline V lookup: CDR1 LNHDA, CDR2 SQIVND (reference sequence). The CDR3 region is CASSTLAGTSTYEQYF. For the CDR3, the DNA is TGTGCCAGTAGTACTCTAGCGGGGACCTCCACTTACGAGCAGTACTTC.

This chain uses TRBV9 with TRBJ2-7, with 8 bases that match TRBD2. The CDR3 is made up of 16 amino acids. V lost 3 bases to trimming and J lost 3 bases; unmatched junction nucleotides: 11. Germline V gene data show CDR1 as SGDLS and CDR2 as YYNGEE. The CDR3 DNA reads TGTGCCAGCAGCGCCCGATCGACTAGCGACCTCTACGAGCAGTACTTC. It is translated as CASSARSTSDLYEQYF.

The chain joins TRBV7-9 to TRBJ1-1; D is unclear. Trimming took 3 bases from V and 6 from J, leaving 5 bases between them. The CDR3 is made up of 11 amino acids. Germline CDR1 and CDR2: SEHNR and FQNEAQ (reference sequence). CDR3 amino acids: CASSFDAEAFF. The CDR3 bases are TGTGCCAGCAGCTTTGACGCTGAAGCTTTCTTT. The complete variable domain, with remaining parts taken from reference TRBV7-9 and TRBJ1-1, reads DTGVSQNPRHKITKRGQNVTFRCDPISEHNRLYWYRQTLGQGPEFLTYFQNEAQLEKSRLLSDRFSAERPKGSFSTLEIQRTEQGDSAMYLCASSFDAEAFFGQGTRLTVV.

This sequence joins TRBV19 and TRBJ2-3; tentatively, D is TRBD2 (5 bases). CDR1 and CDR2 (germline): LNHDA, SQIVND (reference sequence). The CDR3 sequence is 12 residues long. V was clipped by 5 bases and J by 6 bases, with 9 bases between them. In DNA form, the CDR3 reads TGTGCCAGTAGTGCCCGGAGGGATACGCAGTATTTT. As protein: CASSARRDTQYF.

This clone was counted a few times. The chain has TRBV27 and TRBJ1-1; D uncertain. This CDR3 contains 15 residues. V lost 2 bases and J 4 bases, leaving 14 bases between the germline ends. The V gene's germline CDR1 is MNHEY and CDR2 SMNVEV (reference sequence). The CDR3 protein is CASSLTAIPGTEAFF. The CDR3 DNA is TGTGCCAGCAGTTTAACAGCCATTCCGGGCACTGAAGCTTTCTTT.

The V call is TRBV9, the J call TRBJ2-1; 11 bases agree with TRBD2. Per the germline V gene, CDR1 is SGDLS and CDR2 is YYNGEE. The length of the CDR3 is 16 residues. Germline trimming cut 2 bases from V and 3 bases from J; bases unmatched to any gene: 4. The CDR3 spells CASSVSGTSGYNEQFF. The CDR3 DNA sequence: TGTGCCAGCAGCGTCTCCGGGACTAGCGGCTACAATGAGCAGTTCTTC. Using reference TRBV9 and TRBJ2-1 for the parts outside the CDR3, the full variable domain is DSGVTQTPKHLITATGQRVTLRCSPRSGDLSVYWYQQSLDQGLQFLIQYYNGEERAKGNILERFSAQQFPDLHSELNLSSLELGDSALYFCASSVSGTSGYNEQFFGPGTRLTVL.

V usage is TRBV11-1 and J usage is TRBJ1-1, with D possibly matching TRBD1 (6 bases). V was pared by 5 bases and J by 0 bases, with 7 bases between. The germline V gene encodes CDR1 SGHAT and CDR2 FQDESV (reference sequence). The CDR3 has 13 residues. The CDR3 bases are TGTGCCAGCAGCCAGGGGTTGAACACTGAAGCTTTCTTT. This translates into CASSQGLNTEAFF.

This clone was found once. The chain combines TRBV27 with TRBJ2-7; D gene unclear. There are 12 residues in the CDR3. CDR1 and CDR2 from the germline V gene are MNHEY and SMNVEV (reference sequence). The V gene lost 5 bases and the J gene lost 6 bases, with 11 bases spanning the gap. CDR3 sequence: CASSNARGEQYF. For the CDR3, the DNA is TGTGCCAGCAGTAACGCCCGTGGCGAGCAGTACTTC.

The V call is TRBV10-3, the J call TRBJ1-1, with a tentative D call TRBD1 (6 bases). V gave up 4 bases and J gave up 1 base, with 10 bases separating them. Germline CDR1 ENHRY, CDR2 SYGVKD. The CDR3 consists of 14 residues. This CDR3 reads CAISARDTNTEAFF. DNA of the CDR3: TGTGCCATCAGTGCCCGGGACACGAACACTGAAGCTTTCTTT.

This rearrangement joins TRBV10-3 to TRBJ1-2, with a possible D match to TRBD1 (6 bases). This CDR3 region has 14 residues. Germline V CDR1 and CDR2: ENHRY, SYGVKD. V was shortened by 5 bases and J by 0 bases, with 10 bases between the two germline ends. The CDR3 DNA reads as TGTGCCATCAGTAACAGGGAAACTAACTATGGCTACACCTTC. It is translated as CAISNRETNYGYTF.

This chain links TRBV7-2 with TRBJ2-2; no clear D. Germline assignment: CDR1 SGHTA and CDR2 FQGNSA. The CDR3 totals 14 residues. With 2 bases removed from V and 7 bases from J, the gap between germline ends came to 11 bases. CDR3 loop: CASSLPSLVGELFF. In DNA, the CDR3 is TGTGCCAGCAGCTTACCATCCCTTGTCGGGGAGCTGTTTTTT.

The chain carries TRBV19 and TRBJ1-5, with TRBD1 matching 10 bases. CDR1 is LNHDA and CDR2 is SQIVND in the germline V gene (reference sequence). The CDR3 contains 13 residues. Trimming at V came to 6 bases and at J to 5 bases, leaving 1 base not matched to a gene. In DNA, the CDR3 is TGTGCCAGTAGCGGACAGGGGGATCAGCCCCAGCATTTT. Residues: CASSGQGDQPQHF.

This chain uses TRBV7-2 with TRBJ1-3; 8 positions agree with TRBD1. The junction had 0 bases not matched to a gene; V was cut back by 1 base and J by 4 bases. CDR1 is SGHTA and CDR2 is FQGNSA in the germline V gene. This CDR3 has 14 residues. CDR3 coding DNA: TGTGCCAGCAGCTTAGACAGGGGGGGAAACACCATATATTTT. This gives the protein CASSLDRGGNTIYF.

As regards this clone: This specimen includes other DNA sequences encoding the same CDR3. The J gene is TRBJ2-7, the V gene TRBV11-2, with D possibly being TRBD1 (6 bases). Germline-derived CDR1 and CDR2 are SGHAT and FQNNGV. Deletions cut 5 bases from V and 0 bases from J, with 14 bases between. The CDR3 loop spans 15 amino acids. In DNA, the CDR3 is TGTGCCAGCAGCCTCGGGACACTGAGCTCCTACGAGCAGTACTTC. Translated: CASSLGTLSSYEQYF. Using reference TRBV11-2 and TRBJ2-7 for the parts outside the CDR3, the full variable domain is EAGVAQSPRYKIIEKRQSVAFWCNPISGHATLYWYQQILGQGPKLLIQFQNNGVVDDSQLPKDRFSAERLKGVDSTLKIQPAKLEDSAVYLCASSLGTLSSYEQYFGPGTRLTVT.

The count of this clone is one. The V and J genes are TRBV5-6 and TRBJ1-2, with TRBD1 matching over 7 bases. The CDR3 runs to 17 residues. The germline V gene has CDR1 SGHDT and CDR2 YYEEEE. Trimming took 2 bases from V and 3 from J; bases not matched to a gene: 13. The CDR3 is CASSFPGTVAVDYGYTF. DNA of the CDR3: TGTGCCAGCAGCTTCCCCGGGACAGTCGCGGTCGACTATGGCTACACCTTC.